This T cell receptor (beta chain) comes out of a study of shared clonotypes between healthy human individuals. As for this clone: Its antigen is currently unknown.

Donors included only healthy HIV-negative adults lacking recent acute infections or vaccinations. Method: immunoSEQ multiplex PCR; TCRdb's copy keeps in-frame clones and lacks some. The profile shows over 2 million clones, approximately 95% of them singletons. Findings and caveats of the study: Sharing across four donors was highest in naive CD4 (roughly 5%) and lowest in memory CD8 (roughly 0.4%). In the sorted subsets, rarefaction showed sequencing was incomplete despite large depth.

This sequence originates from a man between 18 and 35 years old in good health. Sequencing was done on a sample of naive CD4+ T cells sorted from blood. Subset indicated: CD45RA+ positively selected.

CDR3 in DNA: TGTGCCAGCAGGAAGGAACTAGCGGCAATACAAGAGACCCAGTACTTC. Translating gives CASRKELAAIQETQYF. The chain is built from TRBV6-6 and TRBJ2-5; TRBD2 aligns across 8 bases. The CDR3 has 16 residues. V lost 6 bases, J lost 2 bases, and 11 bases stayed unmatched. CDR1 and CDR2 from the germline V gene are MNHNY and SVGAGI (reference sequence).